This record concerns one T cell receptor (beta chain) sequence. The data stem from a study of blood T cell repertoires in COVID-19. The protocol was immunoSEQ multiplex PCR, while the TCRdb copy is restricted to in-frame clones and leaves out a portion. The repertoire holds under 300,000 clones, with approximately 86% as singletons. V dropped 1 base and J dropped 5 bases, with 11 bases sitting between them. CDR1 and CDR2 (germline): PRHDT, FYEKMQ (reference sequence). The CDR3 totals 14 residues. The rearrangement joins TRBV13 to TRBJ1-1, with D perhaps TRBD1 (6 bases). The sample taken for sequencing was PBMCs or T cells enriched from blood (not recorded which). The sequence was obtained from a woman aged 25 to 39 with acute COVID-19. The CDR3, as DNA: TGTGCCAGCAGCTTAGTGGGGGGGACAACTGAAGCTTTCTTT. This codes for CASSLVGGTTEAFF.